The present T cell receptor (beta chain) was sequenced within a study of cytotoxic CD8 clonotypes in ibrutinib-treated CLL (dated by TCRdb to the early 2020s). Looking at the study overall: The cohort included more than 14 treatment-naive and about a dozen relapsed/refractory patients; approximately 17 were IGHV unmutated. Cryopreserved peripheral blood mononuclear cells were collected at three points: before therapy, at response, and at either sustained remission or disease progression. Response samples were obtained after a median of around eleven months of treatment, with a range of about 6 to 40 months. Of the 90 or so participants in the trial, approximately 26 had longitudinal samples available. Every sample from remission and from progressive disease was obtained while the patients were still on ibrutinib. On average, each sample yielded around 250,000 productive templates and about 95,000 productive rearrangements. Responses were partial in 25 or so patients and complete in 2; after median 68 months follow-up, 14 stayed in remission and about twelve progressed. Broader findings and caveats from the paper: Public clonotypes were rare and either shrank or stayed stable during treatment, and the rise in clonality at ibrutinib response reflected expansion of private clonotypes. Sampling times were not matched between sustained-remission and progressing patients, and lymph node repertoires were not studied. At ibrutinib response clonality went up, during sustained remission it held steady, and at progression it dropped back toward baseline. Baseline clonality was found to be higher than that of age-matched healthy donors and was strongly correlated with circulating CD8+ T-cell counts.

CDR1 and CDR2, per the germline V gene, are SGHNT and YENEEA. From the cysteine up to the phenylalanine, the CDR3 has a length of 14 residues. Only CDR3 DNA is held: 42 bases, read in frame from base 1. V is shortened by 5 bases, J by 2 bases, and the region joining them spans 13 bases. This clone has only one observation. The antigen it recognizes is unknown. No base qualities exist here, and no much larger clone lies one base off it. The goal of deep resolution MiSeq sequencing was a depth between 1 in 1 million and 1 in 200,000 T cells, and coverage averaged 10x per clonotype. The immunoSEQ hsTCRB Kit was used to generate TCR beta libraries. In the authors' own workflow: The data were analyzed with ImmunoSEQ Analyzer and ImmunoSEQ Data Assistant, and V, D and J gene assignments followed IMGT definitions. Clonality, which ranges from 0 to 1, was calculated as one minus the normalized Shannon entropy of productive rearrangement frequencies. Only overrepresented clonotypes making up at least 0.05% of the repertoire of each patient were included in the public clonotype analysis. Approximately 12 age-matched healthy donor repertoires from immuneACCESS were used as controls for clonality. The source is immuneACCESS, and TCRdb retained only in-frame sequences with V and J called. Part of the clones is not carried over; for the studies checked, unresolved V genes explain less than half of this, and the remainder is unexplained. From that table come the V and J calls and clone size; the DNA was used to work out D and trimming. A total of 140,000 to 150,000 clones appear in this sample, about 76% of them only once. Together, the top ten hold roughly 4.7% of the sample.

The time point label, as the study defines it: less than 30 months on ibrutinib. Around 1.8 micrograms of genomic DNA were extracted from cryopreserved PBMCs for TCR beta library preparation. Longitudinal blood samples from CLL patients receiving ibrutinib monotherapy were subjected to high-throughput TCR beta sequencing. The patients were enrolled in a single-center, open-label phase 2 trial of ibrutinib monotherapy. The sequencing used PBMCs, collected after 24 months of ibrutinib treatment. The clonotype originates from a human donor with chronic lymphocytic leukemia. This sequence uses TRBV11-3 and TRBJ2-7, with the D assignment possibly TRBD1 or TRBD2, given 6 matching bases for each. The DNA sequence is given as TGTGCCAGCAGCGGCCCGGGGGCGCCCTACGAGCAGTACTTC. This gives the protein CASSGPGAPYEQYF.